What follows is one T cell receptor beta chain and its context. From the 5' RACE reads, TCRdb called clonotypes with MiXCR, one entry per CDR3 protein. The table lists hundreds of thousands of distinct CDR3 sequences, approximately 13% of them singletons. The data were taken from a study of identical twins. Trimming cost V 6 bases and J 3 bases, with 6 bases left between them. This CDR3 contains 12 residues. The germline V gene encodes CDR1 ENHRY and CDR2 SYGVKD. This same sample was also part of a study on yellow fever vaccine responses in identical twins.

The TCR sequence derives from a woman aged 18-35 years in good health. What was sequenced was PBMCs. This sequence joins TRBV10-3 and TRBJ1-3; no definite D call. CDR3 region: CAISQDGNTIYF. CDR3 coding DNA: TGTGCCATCAGCCAAGATGGAAACACCATATATTTT.